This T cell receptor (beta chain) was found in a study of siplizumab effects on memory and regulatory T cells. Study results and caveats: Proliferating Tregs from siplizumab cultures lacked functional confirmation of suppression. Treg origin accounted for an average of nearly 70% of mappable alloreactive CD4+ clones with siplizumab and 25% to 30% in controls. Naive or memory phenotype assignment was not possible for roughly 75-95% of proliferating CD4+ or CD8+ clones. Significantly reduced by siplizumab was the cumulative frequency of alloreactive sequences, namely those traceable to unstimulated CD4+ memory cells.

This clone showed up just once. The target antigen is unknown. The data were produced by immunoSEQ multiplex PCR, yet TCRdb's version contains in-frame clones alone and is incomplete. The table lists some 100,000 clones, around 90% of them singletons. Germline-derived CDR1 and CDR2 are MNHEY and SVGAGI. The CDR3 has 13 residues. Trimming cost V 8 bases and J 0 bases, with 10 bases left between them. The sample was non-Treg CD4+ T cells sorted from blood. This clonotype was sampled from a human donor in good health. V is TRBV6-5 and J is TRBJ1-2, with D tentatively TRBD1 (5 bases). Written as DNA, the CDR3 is TGTGCCAGCCGAAGGGACGCTAACTATGGCTACACCTTC. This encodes CASRRDANYGYTF.